This TCR beta chain was captured by sequencing in a study of blood T cell repertoires in COVID-19. Study as a whole: Acute-phase and convalescent COVID-19 samples originated in the United States, Italy and Spain. PBMCs, B-cell-depleted T cells, or T cells were the source of the cDNA or gDNA that made up the material.

As originally analysed: Reference gene primers were amplified, and this amplification served to estimate nucleated cell counts. Clones were read by immunoSEQ multiplex PCR, and TCRdb kept only the in-frame ones, dropping some. D and trimming were read from the DNA, whereas the V and J calls and clone size are those reported in that table. Found here are roughly 250,000 clones, around 81% of them singletons; the top ten hold around 4%. This clone has only one observation. This clonotype was sampled from a man aged 50-59 years with active or convalescent COVID-19. Sequenced material: peripheral blood.

The CDR3 nucleotides are TGTGCCAGCAGCTTGCCGACAGATACGCAGTATTTT. It yields the protein CASSLPTDTQYF. The rearrangement links TRBV5-6 to TRBJ2-3; D unresolved. The CDR3 runs 12 residues. Looked up from germline, CDR1 is SGHDT and CDR2 is YYEEEE. V lost 1 base to trimming and J lost 3 bases, with 3 bases between them.